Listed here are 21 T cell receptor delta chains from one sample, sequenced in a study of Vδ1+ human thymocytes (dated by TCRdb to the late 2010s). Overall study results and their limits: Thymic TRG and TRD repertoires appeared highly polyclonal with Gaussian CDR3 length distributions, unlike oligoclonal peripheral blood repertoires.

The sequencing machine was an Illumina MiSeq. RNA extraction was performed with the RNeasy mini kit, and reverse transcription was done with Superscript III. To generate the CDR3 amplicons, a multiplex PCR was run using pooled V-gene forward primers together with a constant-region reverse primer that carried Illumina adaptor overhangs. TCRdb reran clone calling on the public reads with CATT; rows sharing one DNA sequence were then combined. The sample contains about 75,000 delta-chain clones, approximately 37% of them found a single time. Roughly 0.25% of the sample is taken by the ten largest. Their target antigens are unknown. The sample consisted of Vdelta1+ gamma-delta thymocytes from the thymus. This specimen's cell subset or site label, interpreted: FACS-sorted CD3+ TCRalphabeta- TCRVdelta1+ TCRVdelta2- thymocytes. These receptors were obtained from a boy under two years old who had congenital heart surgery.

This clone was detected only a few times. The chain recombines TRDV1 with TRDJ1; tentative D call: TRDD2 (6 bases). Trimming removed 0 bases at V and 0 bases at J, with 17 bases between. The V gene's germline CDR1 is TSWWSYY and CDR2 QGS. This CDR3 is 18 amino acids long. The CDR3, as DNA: TGTGCTCTTGGGGAACTTACCCTTCCCATACCATACACCGATAAACTCATCTTT. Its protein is CALGELTLPIPYTDKLIF.

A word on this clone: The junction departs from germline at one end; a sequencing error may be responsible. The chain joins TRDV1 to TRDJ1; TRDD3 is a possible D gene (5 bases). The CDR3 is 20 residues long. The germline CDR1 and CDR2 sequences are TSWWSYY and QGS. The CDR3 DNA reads TGTGCTCGTGGGGTGATGAATCGACGGGGACACTTGAGGTACACCGATAAACTCATCTTT. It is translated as CARGVMNRRGHLRYTDKLIF.

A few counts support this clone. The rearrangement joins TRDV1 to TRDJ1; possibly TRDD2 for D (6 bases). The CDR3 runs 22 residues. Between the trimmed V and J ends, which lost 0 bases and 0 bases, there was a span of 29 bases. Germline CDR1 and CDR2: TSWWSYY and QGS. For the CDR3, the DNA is TGTGCTCTTGGGGAACTCTGTAATCCTACGCGGGGGTCAACCAAGTACACCGATAAACTCATCTTT. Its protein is CALGELCNPTRGSTKYTDKLIF.

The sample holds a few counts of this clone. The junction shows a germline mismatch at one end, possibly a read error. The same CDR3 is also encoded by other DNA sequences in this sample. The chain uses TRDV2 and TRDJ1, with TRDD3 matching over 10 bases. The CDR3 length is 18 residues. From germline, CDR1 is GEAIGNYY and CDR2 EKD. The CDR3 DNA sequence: TGTGCCTGTGTTTTTGGTCGGTCCTTACTGGGGGATCCCGATAAACTTATCTTT. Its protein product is CACVFGRSLLGDPDKLIF.

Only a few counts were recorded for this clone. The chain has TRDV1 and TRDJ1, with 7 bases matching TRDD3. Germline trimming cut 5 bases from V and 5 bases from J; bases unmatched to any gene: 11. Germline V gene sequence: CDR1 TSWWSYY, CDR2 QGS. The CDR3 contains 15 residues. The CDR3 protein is CALGSYSPWGDKLIF. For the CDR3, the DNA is TGTGCTCTTGGGAGTTACTCTCCCTGGGGGGATAAACTCATCTTT.

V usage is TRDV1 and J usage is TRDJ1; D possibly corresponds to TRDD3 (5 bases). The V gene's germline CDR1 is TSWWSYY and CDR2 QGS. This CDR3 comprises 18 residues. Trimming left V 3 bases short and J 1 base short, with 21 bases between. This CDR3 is CALGDYTRYGGRTDKLIF. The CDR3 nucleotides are TGTGCTCTTGGGGACTATACGCGGTACGGGGGTCGCACCGATAAACTCATCTTT.

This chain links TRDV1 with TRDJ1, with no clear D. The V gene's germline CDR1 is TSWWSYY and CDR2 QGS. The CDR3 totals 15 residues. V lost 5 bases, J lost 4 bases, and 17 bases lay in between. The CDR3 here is CALGPLPKGSDKLIF. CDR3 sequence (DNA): TGTGCTCTTGGGCCGCTGCCCAAAGGGAGCGATAAACTCATCTTT.

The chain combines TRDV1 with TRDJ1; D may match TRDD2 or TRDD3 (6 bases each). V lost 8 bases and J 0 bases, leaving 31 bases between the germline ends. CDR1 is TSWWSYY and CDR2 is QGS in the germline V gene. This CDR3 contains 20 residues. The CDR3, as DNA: TGTGCTCTTAGCTCCTACCGCCGTACTGGGCGCTCCAGGTACACCGATAAACTCATCTTT. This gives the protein CALSSYRRTGRSRYTDKLIF.

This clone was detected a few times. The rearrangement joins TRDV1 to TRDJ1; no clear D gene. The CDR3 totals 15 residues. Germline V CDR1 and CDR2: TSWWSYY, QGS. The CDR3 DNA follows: TGTGCCCTATACCCCGGCCATTATCTCACCGATAAACTCATCTTT. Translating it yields CALYPGHYLTDKLIF.

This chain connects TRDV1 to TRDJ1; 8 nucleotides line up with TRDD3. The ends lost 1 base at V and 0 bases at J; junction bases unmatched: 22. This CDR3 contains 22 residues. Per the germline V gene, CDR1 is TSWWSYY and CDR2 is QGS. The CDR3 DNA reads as TGTGCTCTTGGGGAACCCCTAACCTCGTACTGGGGGGTCCGTCAGTACACCGATAAACTCATCTTT. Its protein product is CALGEPLTSYWGVRQYTDKLIF.

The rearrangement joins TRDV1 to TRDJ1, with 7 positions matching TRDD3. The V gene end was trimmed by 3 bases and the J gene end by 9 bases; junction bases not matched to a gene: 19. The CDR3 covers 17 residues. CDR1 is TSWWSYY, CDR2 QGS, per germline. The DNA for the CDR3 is TGTGCTCTTGGGGAGGTTCCCGAAACTGGGGTCCCCGAGGAACTCATCTTT. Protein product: CALGEVPETGVPEELIF.

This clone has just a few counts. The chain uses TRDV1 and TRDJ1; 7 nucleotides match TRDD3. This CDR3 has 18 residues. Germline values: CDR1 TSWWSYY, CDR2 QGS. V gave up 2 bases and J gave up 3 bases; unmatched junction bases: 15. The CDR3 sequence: CALGEDTPVLGFSDKLIF. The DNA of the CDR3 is TGTGCTCTTGGGGAAGACACCCCGGTACTGGGGTTCTCCGATAAACTCATCTTT.

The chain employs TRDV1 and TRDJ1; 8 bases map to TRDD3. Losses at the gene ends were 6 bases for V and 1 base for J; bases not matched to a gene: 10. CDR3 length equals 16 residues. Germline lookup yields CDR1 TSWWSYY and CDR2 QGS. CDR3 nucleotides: TGTGCTCTTGGTTTTATCCCGTGGGGGATCACCGATAAACTCATCTTT. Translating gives CALGFIPWGITDKLIF.

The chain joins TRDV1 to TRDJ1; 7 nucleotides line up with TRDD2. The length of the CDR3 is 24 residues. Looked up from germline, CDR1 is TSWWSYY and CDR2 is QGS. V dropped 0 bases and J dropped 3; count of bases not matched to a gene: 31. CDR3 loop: CALGELHSYFSLHNALSGPDKLIF. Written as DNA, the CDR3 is TGTGCTCTTGGGGAACTACATTCCTACTTTTCCCTCCATAATGCCCTGAGTGGCCCCGATAAACTCATCTTT.

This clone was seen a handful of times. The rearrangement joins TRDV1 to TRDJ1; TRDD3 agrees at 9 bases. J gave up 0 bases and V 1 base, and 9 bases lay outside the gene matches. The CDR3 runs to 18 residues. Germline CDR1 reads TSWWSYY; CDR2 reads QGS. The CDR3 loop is CALGERGGIPQYTDKLIF. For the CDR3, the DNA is TGTGCTCTTGGGGAACGAGGGGGGATACCCCAGTACACCGATAAACTCATCTTT.

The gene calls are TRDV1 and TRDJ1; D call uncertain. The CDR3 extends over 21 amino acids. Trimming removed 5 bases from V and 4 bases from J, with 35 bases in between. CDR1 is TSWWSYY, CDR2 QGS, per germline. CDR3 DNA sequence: TGTGCTCTTGGGTCAAGGGGTGTGTCCGCCCCACGAGATGTGCTTCGCGATAAACTCATCTTT. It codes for CALGSRGVSAPRDVLRDKLIF.

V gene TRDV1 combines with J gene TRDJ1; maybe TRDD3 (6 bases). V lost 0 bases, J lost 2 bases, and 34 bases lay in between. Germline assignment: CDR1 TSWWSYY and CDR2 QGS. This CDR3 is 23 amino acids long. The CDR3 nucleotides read TGTGCTCTTGGGGAACTAATTGAGCGGGGGGTCTGGGGATCCCCCTACTTAACCGATAAACTCATCTTT. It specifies CALGELIERGVWGSPYLTDKLIF.

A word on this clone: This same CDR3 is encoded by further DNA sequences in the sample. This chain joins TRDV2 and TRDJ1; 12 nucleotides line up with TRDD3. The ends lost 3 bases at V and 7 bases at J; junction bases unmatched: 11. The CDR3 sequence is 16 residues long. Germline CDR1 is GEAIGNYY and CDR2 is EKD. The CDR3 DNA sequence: TGTGCCTGTGACCCCTTTCCCTGGGGGATACGGGGTAAACTCATCTTT. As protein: CACDPFPWGIRGKLIF.

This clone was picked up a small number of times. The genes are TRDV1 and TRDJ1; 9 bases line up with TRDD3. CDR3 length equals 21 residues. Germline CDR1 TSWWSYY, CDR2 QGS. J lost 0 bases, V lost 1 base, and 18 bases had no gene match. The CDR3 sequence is CALGEPSQYWGTLKYTDKLIF. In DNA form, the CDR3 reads TGTGCTCTTGGGGAACCTTCCCAGTACTGGGGGACCCTAAAGTACACCGATAAACTCATCTTT.

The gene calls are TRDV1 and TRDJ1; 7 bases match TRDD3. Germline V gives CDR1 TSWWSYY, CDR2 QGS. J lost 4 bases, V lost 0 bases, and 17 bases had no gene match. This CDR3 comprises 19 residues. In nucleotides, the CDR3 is TGTGCTCTTGGGGAACTCCCCCATAAGTACTGGGGAAGGTACGATAAACTCATCTTT. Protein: CALGELPHKYWGRYDKLIF.

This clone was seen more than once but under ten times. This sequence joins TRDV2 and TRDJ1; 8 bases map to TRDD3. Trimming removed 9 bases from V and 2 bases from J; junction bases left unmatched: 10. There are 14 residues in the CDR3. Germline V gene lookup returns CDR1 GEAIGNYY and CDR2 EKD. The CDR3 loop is CATRGGWKTDKLIF. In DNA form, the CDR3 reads TGTGCCACGCGTGGGGGATGGAAAACCGATAAACTCATCTTT.